A single sample gave rise to the 15 T cell receptor beta chains below, sequenced in a study of shared T cell receptors in the human thymus. Clones were sequenced by immunoSEQ multiplex PCR, and TCRdb holds only the in-frame ones, with some missing. The table records some 760,000 clones, around 85% of them present only once. These data also formed part of another study, on human thymus T cells.

Sequencing was performed on thymocytes. The receptors stem from a girl less than two years old with a congenital heart defect.

The chain joins TRBV7-9 to TRBJ2-3; D is perhaps TRBD1 (7 bases). CDR1 SEHNR and CDR2 FQNEAQ come from the germline V gene (reference sequence). CDR3 length: 17 amino acids. The V end lost 0 bases, the J end lost 1 base, and 14 bases lay between the germline ends. CDR3 amino acids: CASSLARGQGGTDTQYF. Written as DNA, the CDR3 is TGTGCCAGCAGCTTAGCCCGGGGGCAGGGGGGCACAGATACGCAGTATTTT. The full variable domain, completed using reference TRBV7-9 and TRBJ2-3, is DTGVSQNPRHKITKRGQNVTFRCDPISEHNRLYWYRQTLGQGPEFLTYFQNEAQLEKSRLLSDRFSAERPKGSFSTLEIQRTEQGDSAMYLCASSLARGQGGTDTQYFGPGTRLTVL.

This clone has a single count. The chain has TRBV28 and TRBJ1-1, with D possibly being TRBD1 (6 bases). V shed 6 bases and J shed 0 bases, with 17 bases lying between them. This CDR3 region has 16 residues. Germline V gene sequence: CDR1 MDHEN, CDR2 SYDVKM. This CDR3 reads CASSILNRDMNTEAFF. As DNA, the CDR3 is TGTGCCAGCAGCATACTAAACAGGGACATGAACACTGAAGCTTTCTTT.

The chain links TRBV5-1 to TRBJ2-7; the match to TRBD2 covers 7 bases. J lost 4 bases, V lost 5 bases, and 6 bases had no gene match. CDR3 size: 13 residues. Germline V lookup: CDR1 SGHRS, CDR2 YFSETQ. CDR3 residues: CASRRTREYEQYF. The CDR3 DNA is TGCGCCAGCAGGAGGACTAGGGAGTACGAGCAGTACTTC.

The chain joins TRBV5-5 to TRBJ1-3; the match to TRBD1 covers 8 bases. In germline, CDR1 is SGHKS, CDR2 YYEKEE (reference sequence). V lost 4 bases to trimming and J lost 0 bases; unmatched junction nucleotides: 12. The CDR3 runs to 18 residues. The DNA for the CDR3 is TGTGCCAGCAGCCCCAGACCTGACAGGGGCCGCTCTGGAAACACCATATATTTT. Amino acids: CASSPRPDRGRSGNTIYF. The entire variable domain, with the rest obtained from reference TRBV5-5 and TRBJ1-3, is as follows: DAGVTQSPTHLIKTRGQQVTLRCSPISGHKSVSWYQQVLGQGPQFIFQYYEKEERGRGNFPDRFSARQFPNYSSELNVNALLLGDSALYLCASSPRPDRGRSGNTIYFGEGSWLTVV.

V and J are TRBV28 and TRBJ1-6, with D unclear. The V end was cut by 8 bases, the J end by 9 bases, with 23 bases between. The CDR3 has 16 amino acids. Per germline, CDR1 MDHEN and CDR2 SYDVKM. In DNA, the CDR3 is TGTGCCAGCGTCCCTTACCGGGAGTCGGATTCTTCACCCCTCCACTTT. It encodes CASVPYRESDSSPLHF.

This clone was recorded only once. The rearrangement links TRBV7-3 to TRBJ1-6, with 11 bases fitting TRBD1. V shed 4 bases, J shed 11 bases, and the junction held 1 base outside the gene matches. There are 13 residues in the CDR3. In germline, CDR1 is SGHTA, CDR2 FQGTGA. The CDR3 DNA sequence: TGTGCCAGCAGCTGGGGACAGGGGGCACCCCTCCACTTT. This codes for CASSWGQGAPLHF.

This clone has a single count. V is TRBV6-5 and J is TRBJ2-5; D not certain. The DNA end is a closer match to TRBJ2-7, so the J assignment may be wrong. The CDR3 consists of 14 residues. The germline V gene has CDR1 MNHEY and CDR2 SVGAGI. The CDR3 region is CASKYPLQHYEQYF. In nucleotides, the CDR3 is TGTGCCAGCAAATACCCCCTGCAGCACTACGAGCAGTACTTC.

This clone showed up just once. This chain uses TRBV4-1 with TRBJ1-2; TRBD1 matches 8 bases. Germline values: CDR1 MGHRA, CDR2 YSYEKL. V was pared by 0 bases and J by 3 bases, with 6 bases of the junction left unmatched. This CDR3 spans 16 amino acids. The CDR3 sequence: CASSQEGQGGYYGYTF. In DNA, the CDR3 is TGCGCCAGCAGCCAAGAAGGACAGGGAGGCTACTATGGCTACACCTTC.

The rearrangement links TRBV14 to TRBJ1-1; tentatively, D is TRBD1 (6 bases). The CDR3 has 14 residues. Trimming pared 4 bases from V and 5 bases from J, leaving 14 bases between. In germline, CDR1 is SGHDN, CDR2 FVKESK. CDR3 in amino acids: CASSPHREGTEAFF. The CDR3 nucleotides are TGTGCCAGCAGCCCCCACAGGGAAGGAACTGAAGCTTTCTTT.

This chain links TRBV28 with TRBJ1-5; maybe TRBD1 (6 bases). Germline V lookup: CDR1 MDHEN, CDR2 SYDVKM. The CDR3 loop spans 14 amino acids. V lost 7 bases to trimming and J lost 6 bases, with 16 bases between them. The CDR3 protein is CASNLSGGTQPQHF. CDR3 coding DNA: TGTGCCAGCAACCTTAGTGGGGGCACTCAGCCCCAGCATTTT.

The chain links TRBV18 to TRBJ1-6, with D hard to call. Trimming left V 0 bases short and J 8 bases short, with 11 bases between. In germline, CDR1 is KGHSH, CDR2 LQKENI. CDR3 length: 15 amino acids. The CDR3 sequence is CASSPPRPVDSPLHF. The CDR3 DNA is TGTGCCAGCTCACCACCGAGGCCTGTGGATTCACCCCTCCACTTT.

CDR3 protein: CASSLERTGDTEAFF. The CDR3 nucleotides read TGTGCCAGCAGCTTGGAACGGACAGGGGACACTGAAGCTTTCTTT. The rearrangement joins TRBV5-6 to TRBJ1-1; 9 bases match TRBD1. V trimming: 0 bases; J trimming: 3 bases; junction bases outside the gene matches: 3. The length of the CDR3 is 15 residues. Germline CDR1 is SGHDT and CDR2 is YYEEEE.

The V call is TRBV5-4, the J call TRBJ1-1; 8 nucleotides align to TRBD1. V gave up 4 bases and J gave up 11 bases; unmatched junction bases: 7. Germline-derived CDR1 and CDR2 are SGHNT and YYREEE (reference sequence). The CDR3 totals 12 residues. CDR3 residues: CASSPNRGKAFF. In nucleotides, the CDR3 is TGTGCCAGCAGCCCTAACAGGGGGAAGGCTTTCTTT.

The chain combines TRBV6-6 with TRBJ2-7; maybe TRBD1 (6 bases). The CDR3 runs to 12 residues. The V end was cut by 6 bases, the J end by 6 bases, with 12 bases between. Per the germline V gene, CDR1 is MNHNY and CDR2 is SVGAGI (reference sequence). CDR3 DNA: TGTGCCAGCAGCACAGCCAGGGGCGAGCAGTACTTC. Translation gives CASSTARGEQYF.

The sample holds one count of this clone. The chain employs TRBV10-3 and TRBJ2-7; 10 bases line up with TRBD1. The germline V gene has CDR1 ENHRY and CDR2 SYGVKD. The CDR3 totals 15 residues. Losses at the gene ends were 2 bases for V and 8 bases for J; bases not matched to a gene: 9. CDR3 sequence reads: CAISENRDRGHKQYF. The CDR3 nucleotides are TGTGCCATCAGTGAGAATAGAGACAGGGGGCATAAGCAGTACTTC.